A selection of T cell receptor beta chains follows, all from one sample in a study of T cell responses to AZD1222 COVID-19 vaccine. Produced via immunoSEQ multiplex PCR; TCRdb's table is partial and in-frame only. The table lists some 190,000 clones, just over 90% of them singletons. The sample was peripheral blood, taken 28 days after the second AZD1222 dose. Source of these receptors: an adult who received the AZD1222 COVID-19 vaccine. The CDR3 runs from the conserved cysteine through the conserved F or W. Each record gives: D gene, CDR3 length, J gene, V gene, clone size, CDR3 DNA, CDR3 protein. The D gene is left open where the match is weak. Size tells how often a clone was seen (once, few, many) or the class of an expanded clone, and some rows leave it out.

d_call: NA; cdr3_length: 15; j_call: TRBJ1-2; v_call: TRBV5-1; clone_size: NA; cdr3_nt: TGCGCCAGCAGCTTCAGGGGTGAGGGTAACTATGGCTACACCTTC; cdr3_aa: CASSFRGEGNYGYTF
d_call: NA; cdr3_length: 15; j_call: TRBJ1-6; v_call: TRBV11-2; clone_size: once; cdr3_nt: TGTGCCAGCAGCTTAGTAGTGACAGAAAATTCACCCCTCCACTTT; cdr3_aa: CASSLVVTENSPLHF
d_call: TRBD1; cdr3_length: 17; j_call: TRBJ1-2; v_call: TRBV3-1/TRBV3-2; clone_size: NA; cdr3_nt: TGTGCCAGCAGCCAAGTGAGAGGGACAGGGAGGTTTTATGGCTACACCTTC; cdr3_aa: CASSQVRGTGRFYGYTF
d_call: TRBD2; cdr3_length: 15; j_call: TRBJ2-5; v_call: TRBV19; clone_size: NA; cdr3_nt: TGTGCCAGTAGTATGGGGGGGACCGCTCAAGAGACCCAGTACTTC; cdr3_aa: CASSMGGTAQETQYF
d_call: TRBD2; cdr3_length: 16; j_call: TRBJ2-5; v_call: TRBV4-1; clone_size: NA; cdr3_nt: TGCGCCAGCAGCCAAGAATCGGGAGGGGGACCCGAGACCCAGTACTTC; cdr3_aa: CASSQESGGGPETQYF
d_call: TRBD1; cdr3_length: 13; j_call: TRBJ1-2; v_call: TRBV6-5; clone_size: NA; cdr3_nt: TGTGCCAGCAGTCGACAGGGAAACTATGGCTACACCTTC; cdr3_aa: CASSRQGNYGYTF
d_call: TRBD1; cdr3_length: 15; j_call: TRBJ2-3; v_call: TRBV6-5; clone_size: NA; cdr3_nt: TGTGCCAGCAGGCCTCGGACAGGGTTTTCAGATACGCAGTATTTT; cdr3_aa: CASRPRTGFSDTQYF
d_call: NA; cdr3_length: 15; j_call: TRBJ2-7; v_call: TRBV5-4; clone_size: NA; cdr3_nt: TGTGCCAGCAGCTTGGCTTTAGGGGACCCCTACGAGCAGTACTTC; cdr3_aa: CASSLALGDPYEQYF
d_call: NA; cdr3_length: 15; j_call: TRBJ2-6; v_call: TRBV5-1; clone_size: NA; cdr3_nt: TGCGCCAGCCGGGAATTTATCTCTGGGGCCAACGTCCTGACTTTC; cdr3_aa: CASREFISGANVLTF
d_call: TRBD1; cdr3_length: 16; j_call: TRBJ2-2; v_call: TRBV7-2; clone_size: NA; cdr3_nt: TGTGCCAGCAGCGCCCAAGGGACAGGAGTTCCCGGGGAGCTGTTTTTT; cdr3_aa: CASSAQGTGVPGELFF
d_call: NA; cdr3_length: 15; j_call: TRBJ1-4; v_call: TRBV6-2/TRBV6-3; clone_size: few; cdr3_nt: TGTGCCAGCAGTGCCGGTAGGATAACTAATGAAAAACTGTTTTTT; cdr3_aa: CASSAGRITNEKLFF
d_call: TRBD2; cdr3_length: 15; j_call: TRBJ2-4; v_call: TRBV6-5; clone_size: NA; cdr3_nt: TGTGCCAGCAGTTTGGGACTAGCGGGAGGGAACATTCAGTACTTC; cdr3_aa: CASSLGLAGGNIQYF
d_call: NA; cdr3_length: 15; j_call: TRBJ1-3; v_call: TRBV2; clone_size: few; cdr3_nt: TGTGCCAGCAGCCCACAGGGAAACTCTGGAAACACCATATATTTT; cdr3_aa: CASSPQGNSGNTIYF
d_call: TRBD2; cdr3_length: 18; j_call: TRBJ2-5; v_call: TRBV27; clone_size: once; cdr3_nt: TGTGCCAGCAGCCTCAGGATACTAGCGGGAGGGTACCAAGAGACCCAGTACTTC; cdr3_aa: CASSLRILAGGYQETQYF
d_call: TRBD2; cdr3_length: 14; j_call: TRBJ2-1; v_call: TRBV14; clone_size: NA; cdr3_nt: TGTGCCAGCAGCCCTACTAGCGGGGACAATGAGCAGTTCTTC; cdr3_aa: CASSPTSGDNEQFF
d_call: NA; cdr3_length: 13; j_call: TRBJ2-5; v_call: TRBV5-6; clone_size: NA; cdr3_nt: TGTGCCAGCAGCTTGGGGCTAGGAGAGACCCAGTACTTC; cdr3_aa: CASSLGLGETQYF
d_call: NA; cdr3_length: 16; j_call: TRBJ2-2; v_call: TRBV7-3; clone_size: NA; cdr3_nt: TGTGCCAGCAGCTCAGGGAGTTTAGCGAACACCGGGGAGCTGTTTTTT; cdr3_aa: CASSSGSLANTGELFF
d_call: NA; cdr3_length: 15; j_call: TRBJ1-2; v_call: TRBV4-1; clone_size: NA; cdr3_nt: TGCGCCAGCAGCCAAATTAACGCCAGGGGAGATGGCTACACCTTC; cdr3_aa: CASSQINARGDGYTF
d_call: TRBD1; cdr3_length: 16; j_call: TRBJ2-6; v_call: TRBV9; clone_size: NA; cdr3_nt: TGTGCCAGCAGCCCCCAAGACAGGGCTGGGGCCAACGTCCTGACTTTC; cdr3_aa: CASSPQDRAGANVLTF
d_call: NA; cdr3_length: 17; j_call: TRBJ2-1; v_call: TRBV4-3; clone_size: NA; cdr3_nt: TGCGCCAGCAGCCAAGATTGGGGGAGTACCCTATACAATGAGCAGTTCTTC; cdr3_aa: CASSQDWGSTLYNEQFF
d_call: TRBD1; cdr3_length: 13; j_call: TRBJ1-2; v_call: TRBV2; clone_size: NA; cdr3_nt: TGTGCCAGCAGTGGACAGGGGTTGGGTGGCTACACCTTC; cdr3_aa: CASSGQGLGGYTF
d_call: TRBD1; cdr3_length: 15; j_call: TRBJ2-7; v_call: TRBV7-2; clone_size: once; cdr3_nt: TGTGCCAGCAGCTTAGTAGGGACAGGGGCCTACGAGCAGTACTTC; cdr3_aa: CASSLVGTGAYEQYF
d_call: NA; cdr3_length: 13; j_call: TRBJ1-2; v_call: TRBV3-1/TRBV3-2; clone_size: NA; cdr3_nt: TGTGCCAGCAGCCTGCGAAGCAACTATGGCTACACCTTC; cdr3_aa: CASSLRSNYGYTF
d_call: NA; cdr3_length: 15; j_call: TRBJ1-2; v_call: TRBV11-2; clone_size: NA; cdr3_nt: TGTGCCAGCAGCTTAGACCGGAGGGGTGCCCGCGGCTACACCTTC; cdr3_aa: CASSLDRRGARGYTF